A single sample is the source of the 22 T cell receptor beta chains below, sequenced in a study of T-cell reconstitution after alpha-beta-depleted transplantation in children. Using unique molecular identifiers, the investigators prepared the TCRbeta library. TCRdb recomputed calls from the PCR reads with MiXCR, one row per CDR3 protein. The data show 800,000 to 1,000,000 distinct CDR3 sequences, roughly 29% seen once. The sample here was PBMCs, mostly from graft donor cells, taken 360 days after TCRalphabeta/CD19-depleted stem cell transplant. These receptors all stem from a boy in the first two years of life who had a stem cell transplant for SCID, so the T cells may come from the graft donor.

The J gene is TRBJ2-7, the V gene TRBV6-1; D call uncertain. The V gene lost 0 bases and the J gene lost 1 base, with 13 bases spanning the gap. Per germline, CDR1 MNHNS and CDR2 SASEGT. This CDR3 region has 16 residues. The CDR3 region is CASSEAWAGASYEQYF. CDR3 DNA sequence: TGTGCCAGCAGTGAAGCGTGGGCAGGCGCTTCCTACGAGCAGTACTTC.

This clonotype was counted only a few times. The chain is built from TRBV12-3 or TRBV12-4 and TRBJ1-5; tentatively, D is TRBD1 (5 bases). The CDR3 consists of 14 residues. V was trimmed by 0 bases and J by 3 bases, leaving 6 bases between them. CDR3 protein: CASSLARANQPQHF. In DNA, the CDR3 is TGTGCCAGCAGTTTAGCCAGGGCCAATCAGCCCCAGCATTTT.

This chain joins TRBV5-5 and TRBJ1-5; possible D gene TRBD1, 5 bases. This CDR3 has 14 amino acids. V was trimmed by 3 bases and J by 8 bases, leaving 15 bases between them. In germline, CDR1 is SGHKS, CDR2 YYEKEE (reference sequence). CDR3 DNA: TGTGCCAGCAGCTGGGACCTTTTTGGTGAGCCCCAGCATTTT. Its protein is CASSWDLFGEPQHF.

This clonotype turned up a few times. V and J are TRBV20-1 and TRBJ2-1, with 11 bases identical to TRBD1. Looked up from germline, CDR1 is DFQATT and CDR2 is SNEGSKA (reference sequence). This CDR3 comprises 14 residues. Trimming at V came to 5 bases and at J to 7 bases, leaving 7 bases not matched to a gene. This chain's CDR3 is CSAPTGTGGNEQFF. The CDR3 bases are TGCAGTGCTCCGACCGGGACAGGGGGGAATGAGCAGTTCTTC.

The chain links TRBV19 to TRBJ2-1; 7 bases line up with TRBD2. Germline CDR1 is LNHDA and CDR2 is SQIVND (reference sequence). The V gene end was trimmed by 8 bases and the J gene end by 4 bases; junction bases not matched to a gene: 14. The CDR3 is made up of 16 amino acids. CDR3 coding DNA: TGTGCCAGTTCCCTCTCCGGGGCTAGCGGATACAATGAGCAGTTCTTC. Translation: CASSLSGASGYNEQFF.

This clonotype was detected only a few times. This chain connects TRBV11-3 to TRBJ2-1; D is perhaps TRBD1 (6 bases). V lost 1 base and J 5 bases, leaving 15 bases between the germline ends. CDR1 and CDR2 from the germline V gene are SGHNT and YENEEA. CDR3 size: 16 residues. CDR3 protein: CASSLGAGAVNNEQFF. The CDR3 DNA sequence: TGTGCCAGCAGCTTAGGGGCAGGGGCAGTCAACAATGAGCAGTTCTTC.

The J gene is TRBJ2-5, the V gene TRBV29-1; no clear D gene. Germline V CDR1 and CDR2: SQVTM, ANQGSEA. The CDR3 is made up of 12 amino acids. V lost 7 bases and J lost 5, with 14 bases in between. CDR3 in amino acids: CSGSQSLETQYF. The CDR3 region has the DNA TGCAGCGGCTCACAGTCATTGGAGACCCAGTACTTC.

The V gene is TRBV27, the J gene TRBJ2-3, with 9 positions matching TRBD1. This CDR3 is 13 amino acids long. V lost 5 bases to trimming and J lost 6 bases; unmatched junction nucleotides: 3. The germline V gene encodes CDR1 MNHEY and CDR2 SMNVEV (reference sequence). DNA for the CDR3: TGTGCCAGCAGTCGGACAGGGGTGGATACGCAGTATTTT. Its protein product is CASSRTGVDTQYF.

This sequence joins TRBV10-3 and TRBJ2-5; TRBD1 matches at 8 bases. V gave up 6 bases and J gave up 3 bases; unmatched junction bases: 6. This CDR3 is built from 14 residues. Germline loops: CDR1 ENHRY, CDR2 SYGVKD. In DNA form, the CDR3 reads TGTGCCATCAGCCTGCAGGGGGCCGAAGAGACCCAGTACTTC. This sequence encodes CAISLQGAEETQYF.

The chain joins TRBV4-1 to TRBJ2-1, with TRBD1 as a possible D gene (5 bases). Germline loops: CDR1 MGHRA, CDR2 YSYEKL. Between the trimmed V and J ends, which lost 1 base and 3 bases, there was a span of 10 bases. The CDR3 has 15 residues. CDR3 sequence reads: CASSQVGDSYNEQFF. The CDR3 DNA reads TGCGCCAGCAGCCAAGTTGGTGACAGCTACAATGAGCAGTTCTTC.

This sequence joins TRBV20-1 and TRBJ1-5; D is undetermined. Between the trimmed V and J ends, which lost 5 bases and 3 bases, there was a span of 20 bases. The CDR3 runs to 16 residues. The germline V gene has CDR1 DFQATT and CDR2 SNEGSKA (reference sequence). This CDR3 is CSASTFLGAANQPQHF. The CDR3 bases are TGCAGTGCTTCTACTTTCTTGGGAGCCGCCAATCAGCCCCAGCATTTT.

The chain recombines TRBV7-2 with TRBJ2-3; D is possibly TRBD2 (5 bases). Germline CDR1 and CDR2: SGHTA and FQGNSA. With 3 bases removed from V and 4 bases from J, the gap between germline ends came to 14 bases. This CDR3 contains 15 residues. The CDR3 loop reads CASSLTRGSADTQYF. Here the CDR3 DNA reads TGTGCCAGCAGCTTGACCCGGGGATCAGCAGATACGCAGTATTTT.

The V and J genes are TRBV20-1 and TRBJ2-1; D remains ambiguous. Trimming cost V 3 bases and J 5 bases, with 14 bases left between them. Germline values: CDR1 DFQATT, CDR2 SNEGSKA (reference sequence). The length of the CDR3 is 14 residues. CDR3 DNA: TGCAGTGCTAGGATGGGGAACTTTCACAATGAGCAGTTCTTC. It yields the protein CSARMGNFHNEQFF.

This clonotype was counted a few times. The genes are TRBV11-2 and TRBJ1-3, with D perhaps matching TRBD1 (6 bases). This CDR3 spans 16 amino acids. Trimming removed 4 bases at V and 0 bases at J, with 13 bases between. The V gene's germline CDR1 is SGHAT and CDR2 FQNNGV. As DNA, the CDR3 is TGTGCCAGCAGCTCGGCATGGACAGCCTCTGGAAACACCATATATTTT. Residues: CASSSAWTASGNTIYF.

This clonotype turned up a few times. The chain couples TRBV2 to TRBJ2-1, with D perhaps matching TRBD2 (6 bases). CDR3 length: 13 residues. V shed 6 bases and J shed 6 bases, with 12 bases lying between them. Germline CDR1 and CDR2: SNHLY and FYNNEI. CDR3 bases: TGTGCCAGCAGGAGCGCGACTAGCAATGAGCAGTTCTTC. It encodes CASRSATSNEQFF.

The CDR3 spells CASSYSNAGSGSEQYF. The CDR3 nucleotides read TGTGCCAGCAGTTACTCGAATGCGGGTTCCGGGTCCGAGCAGTACTTC. The gene calls are TRBV6-2 or TRBV6-3 and TRBJ2-7; perhaps TRBD2 as D (5 bases). Trimming stripped 0 bases from V and 6 bases from J, with 18 bases between. Germline CDR1 reads MNHEY; CDR2 reads SVGEGT. There are 16 residues in the CDR3.

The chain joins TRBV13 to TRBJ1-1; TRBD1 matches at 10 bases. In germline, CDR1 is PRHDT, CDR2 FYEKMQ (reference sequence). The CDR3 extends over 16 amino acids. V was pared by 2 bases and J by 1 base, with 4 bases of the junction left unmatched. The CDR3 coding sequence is TGTGCCAGCAGCTTAAGACAGGGGGCGGGGAACACTGAAGCTTTCTTT. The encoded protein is CASSLRQGAGNTEAFF.

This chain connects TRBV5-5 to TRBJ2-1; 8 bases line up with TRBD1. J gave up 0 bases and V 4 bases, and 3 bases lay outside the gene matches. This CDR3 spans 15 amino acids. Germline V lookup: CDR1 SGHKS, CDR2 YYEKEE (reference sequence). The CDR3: CASSNGQGSYNEQFF. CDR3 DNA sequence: TGTGCCAGCAGCAACGGACAGGGCTCCTACAATGAGCAGTTCTTC.

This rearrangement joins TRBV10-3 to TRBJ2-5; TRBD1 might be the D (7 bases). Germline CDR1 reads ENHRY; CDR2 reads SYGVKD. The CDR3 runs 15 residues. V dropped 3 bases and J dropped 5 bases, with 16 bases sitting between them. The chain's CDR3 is CAISDRQGGTETQYF. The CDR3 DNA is TGTGCCATCAGTGACCGTCAGGGGGGCACGGAGACCCAGTACTTC.

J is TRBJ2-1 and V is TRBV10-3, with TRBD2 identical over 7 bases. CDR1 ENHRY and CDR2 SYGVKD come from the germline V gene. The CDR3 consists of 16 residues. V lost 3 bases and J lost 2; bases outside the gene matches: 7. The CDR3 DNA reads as TGTGCCATCAGTGAAGCCCTAGCGGTCCCCTACAATGAGCAGTTCTTC. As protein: CAISEALAVPYNEQFF.

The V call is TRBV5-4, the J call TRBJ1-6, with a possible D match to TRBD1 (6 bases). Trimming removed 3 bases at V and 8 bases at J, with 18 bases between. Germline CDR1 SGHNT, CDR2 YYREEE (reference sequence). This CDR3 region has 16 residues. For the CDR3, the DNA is TGTGCCAGCAGCTCCGAGGGGGGGGGACAAGATTCACCCCTCCACTTT. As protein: CASSSEGGGQDSPLHF.

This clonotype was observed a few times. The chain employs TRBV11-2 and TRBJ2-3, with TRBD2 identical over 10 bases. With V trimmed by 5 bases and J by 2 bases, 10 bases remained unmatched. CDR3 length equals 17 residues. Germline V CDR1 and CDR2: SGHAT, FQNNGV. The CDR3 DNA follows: TGTGCCAGCAGCCTACTACTAGCGGGGATTAACACAGATACGCAGTATTTT. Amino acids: CASSLLLAGINTDTQYF.